This T cell receptor beta chain was captured in a study of blood T cell repertoires in COVID-19. Study at large: Sources were T cells, B-cell-depleted T cells, or PBMCs; the material itself was cDNA or gDNA.

The authors' processing: Estimation of nucleated cell counts was performed using reference gene primer amplification. The method was immunoSEQ multiplex PCR; TCRdb's version includes in-frame clones alone and lacks a portion of them. Clone size and V and J calls were adopted from that table, with D and trimming inferred from the DNA. This table has approximately 52,000 clones, about 91% appearing once. V dropped 3 bases and J dropped 7; count of bases not matched to a gene: 6. The germline V gene has CDR1 SNHLY and CDR2 FYNNEI. CDR3 length equals 14 residues. This chain uses TRBV2 with TRBJ2-1, with TRBD1 matching over 7 bases. The sample comprised peripheral blood. This clonotype originated in a man aged 55-75 years with active COVID-19. In nucleotides, the CDR3 is TGTGCCAGCAGTGATGCGTCACAGGGGAATGAGCAGTTCTTC. Its protein product is CASSDASQGNEQFF.